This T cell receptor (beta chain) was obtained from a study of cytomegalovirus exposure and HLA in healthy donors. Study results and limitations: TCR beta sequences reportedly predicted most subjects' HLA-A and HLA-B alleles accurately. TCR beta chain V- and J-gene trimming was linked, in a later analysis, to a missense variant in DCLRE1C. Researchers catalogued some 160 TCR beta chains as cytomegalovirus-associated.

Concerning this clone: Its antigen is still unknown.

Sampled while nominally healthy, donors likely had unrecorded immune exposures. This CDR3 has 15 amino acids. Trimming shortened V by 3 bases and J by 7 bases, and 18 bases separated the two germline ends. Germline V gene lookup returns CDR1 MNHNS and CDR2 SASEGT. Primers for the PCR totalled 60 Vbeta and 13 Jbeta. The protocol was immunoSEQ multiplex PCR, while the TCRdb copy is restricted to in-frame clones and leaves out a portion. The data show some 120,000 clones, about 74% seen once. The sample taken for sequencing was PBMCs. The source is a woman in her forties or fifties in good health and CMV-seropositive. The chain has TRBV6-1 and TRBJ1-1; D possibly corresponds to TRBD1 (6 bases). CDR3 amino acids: CASSEGGARPLEAFF. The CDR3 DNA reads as TGTGCCAGCAGTGAGGGGGGGGCCCGACCCCTTGAAGCTTTCTTT.